This T cell receptor beta chain was sequenced for a study of blood T cell repertoires in COVID-19. Under the authors' procedure: Amplification of reference gene primers provided the estimated nucleated cell counts. The assay was immunoSEQ multiplex PCR, and TCRdb's table has in-frame clones only and misses some. D and trimming come from the DNA, and the V and J calls and clone size come from that table. Here the sample spans some 90,000 clones, 85% to 90% being singletons. CDR3 length: 11 amino acids. The germline CDR1 and CDR2 sequences are SQVTM and ANQGSEA. Comments on this clone: The junction departs from germline at one end; a sequencing error may be responsible.

The V call is TRBV29-1, the J call TRBJ2-5, with a tentative D call TRBD2 (6 bases). The sample taken for sequencing was peripheral blood. The sequence came from a woman of 80 years or more with active COVID-19. The CDR3 bases are TGCAGCGTTGAAGTGGGGGAGGTAGGGGACTTC. It encodes CSVEVGEVGDF.